The 30 T cell receptor beta chains given below trace back to one sample, sequenced in a study of human T cells and chemical hapten exposure. From the RACE reads, TCRdb called clonotypes with MiXCR, one entry per CDR3 protein. The repertoire holds 65,000 to 95,000 distinct CDR3 sequences, with approximately 10% as singletons. The sample's time point: patch test 1, 2 weeks after DPC sensitization. Stated treatment: therapeutic diphenylcyclopropenone sensitization with weekly scalp DPC. Here the sequenced sample was whole blood, taken in connection with sensitization to the hapten diphenylcyclopropenone (DPC). The source is an older woman with alopecia areata. Some clones in this sample may be carry-over from other donors' samples.

The chain recombines TRBV20-1 with TRBJ1-2, with D maybe TRBD1 (6 bases). There are 15 residues in the CDR3. Germline V gene sequence: CDR1 DFQATT, CDR2 SNEGSKA (reference sequence). Trimming left V 1 base short and J 0 bases short, with 12 bases between. The CDR3 DNA reads as TGCAGTGCTAGAGTAGTACAGGGAGCTAACTATGGCTACACCTTC. It encodes CSARVVQGANYGYTF.

This clonotype was seen only a few times. CDR3 sequence (DNA): TGTGCCAGCGCTCCCGGGACTTCCCTGGGGGAGCAGTACTTC. Translated: CASAPGTSLGEQYF. The chain joins TRBV12-3 or TRBV12-4 to TRBJ2-7, with D perhaps TRBD2 (6 bases). This CDR3 region has 14 residues. Trimming cost V 8 bases and J 7 bases, with 21 bases left between them.

This clonotype was counted many times. The gene calls are TRBV20-1 and TRBJ2-1; D gene unclear. This CDR3 has 13 amino acids. Per germline, CDR1 DFQATT and CDR2 SNEGSKA (reference sequence). V was clipped by 8 bases and J by 3 bases, with 14 bases between them. The CDR3 DNA reads TGCAGTCGTACCGGGCGTGGCTACAATGAGCAGTTCTTC. Its translation is CSRTGRGYNEQFF.

This clonotype was counted a few times. The V gene is TRBV7-2, the J gene TRBJ2-5; TRBD1 is a possible D gene (5 bases). Germline V gene data show CDR1 as SGHTA and CDR2 as FQGNSA. The V and J ends lost 7 bases and 3 bases respectively, with 12 bases between them. This CDR3 comprises 13 residues. The CDR3 here is CASTEGREETQYF. The CDR3 DNA sequence: TGTGCCAGCACCGAAGGCAGGGAAGAGACCCAGTACTTC.

This clonotype was recorded many times. This chain connects TRBV12-3 or TRBV12-4 to TRBJ2-1; D call uncertain. The CDR3 runs to 13 residues. Trimming removed 7 bases at V and 10 bases at J, with 17 bases between. CDR3 nucleotides: TGTGCCAGCACTCTAGGTGGGTCCGGAGAGCAGTTCTTC. Translating it yields CASTLGGSGEQFF.

This clonotype was detected only a few times. The genes are TRBV6-5 and TRBJ2-2, with D hard to call. Per the germline V gene, CDR1 is MNHEY and CDR2 is SVGAGI. This CDR3 is built from 14 residues. Trimming took 0 bases from V and 0 from J, leaving 2 bases between them. In nucleotides, the CDR3 is TGTGCCAGCAGTTACTCAACGAACACCGGGGAGCTGTTTTTT. Amino acids: CASSYSTNTGELFF.

This clonotype was counted at least ten times. The chain uses TRBV3-1 and TRBJ2-2; 9 bases are a match to TRBD2. Germline trimming cut 1 base from V and 5 bases from J; bases unmatched to any gene: 5. The CDR3 length is 16 residues. From germline, CDR1 is LGHDT and CDR2 YNNKEL (reference sequence). CDR3 loop: CASSQAAGGRTGELFF. For the CDR3, the DNA is TGTGCCAGCAGCCAAGCAGCGGGGGGCCGTACCGGGGAGCTGTTTTTT.

This clonotype was seen ten or more times. The gene calls are TRBV5-6 and TRBJ2-5, with D uncertain. Per the germline V gene, CDR1 is SGHDT and CDR2 is YYEEEE. V was cut by 7 bases and J by 5 bases, with 6 bases left in between. This CDR3 comprises 10 residues. CDR3 coding DNA: TGTGCCAGCGGGGTGGAGACCCAGTACTTC. This encodes CASGVETQYF.

The V call is TRBV20-1, the J call TRBJ1-1; D not resolved. The CDR3 spans 15 residues. CDR1 is DFQATT and CDR2 is SNEGSKA in the germline V gene (reference sequence). V was cut by 3 bases and J by 2 bases, with 16 bases left in between. CDR3 DNA sequence: TGCAGTGCTAGTAATTCCATCTCAGGAAACACTGAAGCTTTCTTT. Translated, it gives CSASNSISGNTEAFF.

This clonotype was observed at least ten times. The chain couples TRBV6-5 to TRBJ2-7; 8 positions match TRBD1. V was pared by 0 bases and J by 0 bases, with 7 bases of the junction left unmatched. CDR3 length: 17 residues. Germline-derived CDR1 and CDR2 are MNHEY and SVGAGI. The CDR3 nucleotides read TGTGCCAGCAGTTACTCGATGTTACAGGGGGTCTCCTACGAGCAGTACTTC. It encodes CASSYSMLQGVSYEQYF.

The chain uses TRBV29-1 and TRBJ1-1, with a tentative D call TRBD1 (5 bases). The V gene's germline CDR1 is SQVTM and CDR2 ANQGSEA. The CDR3 contains 13 residues. The germline V and J ends were trimmed by 4 bases and 1 base, with 10 bases remaining between them. CDR3 amino acids: CSVAQGSNTEAFF. CDR3 coding DNA: TGCAGCGTTGCCCAGGGCTCGAACACTGAAGCTTTCTTT.

This clonotype occurred many times. V usage is TRBV18 and J usage is TRBJ1-4, with 7 bases matching TRBD1. CDR3 length equals 18 residues. Germline V gene sequence: CDR1 KGHSH, CDR2 LQKENI. V lost 2 bases to trimming and J lost 0 bases; unmatched junction nucleotides: 9. CDR3 bases: TGTGCCAGCTCACCAAGGGACGCTACAGGGGCAACTAATGAAAAACTGTTTTTT. Translation: CASSPRDATGATNEKLFF.

The table lists this clonotype with a few counts. The gene calls are TRBV7-9 and TRBJ2-7; maybe TRBD1 (6 bases). This CDR3 spans 14 amino acids. The germline V gene has CDR1 SEHNR and CDR2 FQNEAQ (reference sequence). Trimming left V 5 bases short and J 1 base short, with 12 bases between. The CDR3 loop is CASSPTGLSYEQYF. The CDR3 nucleotides are TGTGCCAGCAGCCCTACAGGGTTGTCCTACGAGCAGTACTTC.

The gene calls are TRBV3-1 and TRBJ2-5, with a tentative D call TRBD2 (6 bases). The ends were cut back, 1 base at V and 5 bases at J, with 11 bases in the middle. Germline loops: CDR1 LGHDT, CDR2 YNNKEL (reference sequence). The CDR3 loop spans 14 amino acids. As DNA, the CDR3 is TGTGCCAGCAGCCAAGGTGTTGGGGGGGAGACCCAGTACTTC. Translating gives CASSQGVGGETQYF.

The V and J genes are TRBV7-6 and TRBJ1-2; 8 nucleotides line up with TRBD1. The germline V gene has CDR1 SGHVS and CDR2 FNYEAQ. The CDR3 runs 16 residues. The ends lost 3 bases at V and 3 bases at J; junction bases unmatched: 9. Here the CDR3 DNA reads TGTGCCAGCAGCTTCCCCGGTCGACAGGGGTACTATGGCTACACCTTC. It translates to CASSFPGRQGYYGYTF.

This clonotype was seen only once. The CDR3 DNA is TGCGCCAGCAGCGCGACAGGGTCCAACACTGAAGCTTTCTTT. Its protein product is CASSATGSNTEAFF. The chain employs TRBV5-1 and TRBJ1-1; 7 nucleotides agree with TRBD1. The germline gives CDR1 SGHRS, CDR2 YFSETQ. The CDR3 consists of 14 residues. V was clipped by 4 bases and J by 2 bases; unmatched bases: 5.

This clonotype was seen a single time. The rearrangement uses TRBV7-3 and TRBJ1-1; 7 nucleotides match TRBD1. Trimming cost V 3 bases and J 5 bases; bases outside gene matches: 3. Germline V gene data show CDR1 as SGHTA and CDR2 as FQGTGA. This CDR3 region has 13 residues. The CDR3 spells CASSLTGLTEAFF. In DNA form, the CDR3 reads TGTGCCAGCAGCTTGACAGGGCTGACTGAAGCTTTCTTT.

This clonotype was counted between two and nine times. The chain links TRBV21-1 to TRBJ1-5; whether TRBD1, the table's D call, matches the DNA was not checked. TRBV21-1 is given as a pseudogene. This CDR3 is built from 14 residues. The CDR3 nucleotides are TGTGCCAGCAGCAAAGTGGGCGAGAATCAGCCCCAGCATTTT. The encoded protein is CASSKVGENQPQHF.

Only a few counts were recorded for this clonotype. The chain uses TRBV13 and TRBJ2-1; TRBD2 might be the D (5 bases). The V end lost 4 bases, the J end lost 5 bases, and 27 bases lay between the germline ends. Germline loops: CDR1 PRHDT, CDR2 FYEKMQ (reference sequence). The CDR3 runs to 19 residues. The CDR3 DNA reads as TGTGCCAGCAGCTCGACGACCCCTTGGACTGAGCCCGCACACAATGAGCAGTTCTTC. Its protein product is CASSSTTPWTEPAHNEQFF.

This clonotype was seen only a few times. The CDR3: CASRDRDRLYGYTF. The CDR3 DNA reads TGTGCCAGCAGAGACCGGGACAGGCTCTATGGCTACACCTTC. The chain carries TRBV2 and TRBJ1-2, with 8 bases matching TRBD1. V gave up 6 bases and J gave up 4 bases; unmatched junction bases: 7. Germline loops: CDR1 SNHLY, CDR2 FYNNEI. The CDR3 length is 14 residues.

This clonotype was counted many times. CDR3 in amino acids: CASGGHLNTEAFF. For the CDR3, the DNA is TGTGCCAGTGGCGGACACTTGAACACTGAAGCTTTCTTT. The chain has TRBV6-2 or TRBV6-3 and TRBJ1-1; D perhaps matches TRBD1 (5 bases). This CDR3 is built from 13 residues. The germline gives CDR1 MNHEY, CDR2 SVGEGT. Trimming removed 9 bases at V and 0 bases at J, with 11 bases between.

This clonotype was seen many times. The chain employs TRBV7-9 and TRBJ1-1; the D is unclear. This CDR3 has 12 residues. Deletions cut 6 bases from V and 7 bases from J, with 12 bases between. The V gene's germline CDR1 is SEHNR and CDR2 FQNEAQ (reference sequence). The CDR3 protein is CASSREAGEAFF. The CDR3 region has the DNA TGTGCCAGCAGTCGTGAGGCCGGTGAAGCTTTCTTT.

The V and J genes are TRBV7-9 and TRBJ2-1; tentatively, D is TRBD1 (5 bases). Germline lookup yields CDR1 SEHNR and CDR2 FQNEAQ (reference sequence). The CDR3 is 15 amino acids. V dropped 5 bases and J dropped 0 bases, with 11 bases sitting between them. This chain's CDR3 is CASSPLDSSYNEQFF. The CDR3, as DNA: TGTGCCAGCAGCCCCCTCGACAGCTCCTACAATGAGCAGTTCTTC.

This clonotype was picked up many times. This chain links TRBV29-1 with TRBJ2-6; D is perhaps TRBD1 or TRBD2 (5 bases each). With 7 bases removed from V and 0 bases from J, the gap between germline ends came to 10 bases. Germline loops: CDR1 SQVTM, CDR2 ANQGSEA. The CDR3 runs 14 residues. The CDR3 coding sequence is TGCAGCGCCAGGGACCGCTCTGGGGCCAACGTCCTGACTTTC. Amino acids: CSARDRSGANVLTF.

This clonotype showed up just a few times. The CDR3 DNA sequence: TGTGCCAGCAGACCCTCTTCGACATATCGTGGGACCTACGAGCAGTACTTC. Its translation: CASRPSSTYRGTYEQYF. The J gene is TRBJ2-7, the V gene TRBV6-5; unclear D gene. Germline V lookup: CDR1 MNHEY, CDR2 SVGAGI. The CDR3 extends over 17 amino acids. Trimming left V 6 bases short and J 2 bases short, with 23 bases between.

This clonotype has ten or more counts. This chain uses TRBV2 with TRBJ2-1; 8 bases agree with TRBD1. The J segment lost 0 bases and the V segment lost 8 bases, leaving 3 bases of the junction unmatched. The germline gives CDR1 SNHLY, CDR2 FYNNEI. This CDR3 spans 14 amino acids. The CDR3 region is CASGQGHSYNEQFF. The CDR3 coding sequence is TGTGCCAGCGGACAGGGCCACTCCTACAATGAGCAGTTCTTC.

At least ten counts were recorded for this clonotype. The chain links TRBV20-1 to TRBJ2-5; TRBD1 might be the D (6 bases). The germline gives CDR1 DFQATT, CDR2 SNEGSKA (reference sequence). This CDR3 has 13 amino acids. With 2 bases removed from V and 4 bases from J, the gap between germline ends came to 11 bases. Written as DNA, the CDR3 is TGCAGTGCTAGACAACAGGGAGCAGAGACCCAGTACTTC. This gives the protein CSARQQGAETQYF.

The chain is built from TRBV12-3 or TRBV12-4 and TRBJ1-4; D is uncertain. V lost 6 bases, J lost 7 bases, and 15 bases lay in between. The CDR3 extends over 14 amino acids. The CDR3 DNA reads TGTGCCAGCAGCCTTGGAAATCGGAGTGAAAAACTGTTTTTT. It is translated as CASSLGNRSEKLFF.

J is TRBJ1-1 and V is TRBV21-1; the table's D call of TRBD1 was not tested on the DNA. TRBV21-1 is a pseudogene segment. The CDR3 is 17 amino acids. The CDR3 DNA follows: TGTTCCAGCCGGGGGACGGGGGCTCTAGGTACTAGCACTGAAGCTTTCTTT. Translating it yields CSSRGTGALGTSTEAFF.

In its sample, this clonotype was seen many times. This chain links TRBV6-2 or TRBV6-3 with TRBJ2-2; 8 bases match TRBD2. This CDR3 spans 16 amino acids. Germline V CDR1 and CDR2: MNHEY, SVGEGT. With 6 bases clipped from V and 5 bases from J, the junction kept 11 bases outside the gene matches. The CDR3 reads CASRETGGQETGELFF. The CDR3 DNA reads TGTGCCAGCAGGGAAACGGGGGGGCAGGAGACCGGGGAGCTGTTTTTT.